A single sample gave rise to the 26 T cell receptor beta chains below, sequenced in a study of blood T cell repertoires in COVID-19. Using immunoSEQ multiplex PCR, the repertoire was profiled, and TCRdb retains in-frame clones only, with some absent. The table records 100,000 or so clones, roughly nine tenths of them present only once. The sample consisted of peripheral blood. All receptors come from an elderly woman with acute or convalescent COVID-19.

J is TRBJ2-7 and V is TRBV7-9; TRBD1 agrees at 8 bases. Unmatched junction bases numbered 11, after V lost 5 bases and J lost 2 bases. CDR3 length equals 16 residues. Germline V gene data show CDR1 as SEHNR and CDR2 as FQNEAQ (reference sequence). DNA for the CDR3: TGTGCCAGCAGCCTTAGGGCGGGGACAGGAGCCTACGAGCAGTACTTC. As protein: CASSLRAGTGAYEQYF.

This chain connects TRBV10-3 to TRBJ2-7, with a possible D match to TRBD1 (5 bases). Trimming cost V 3 bases and J 6 bases, with 12 bases left between them. The length of the CDR3 is 13 residues. Germline V lookup: CDR1 ENHRY, CDR2 SYGVKD. DNA of the CDR3: TGTGCCATCAGTGAAGGGCAGGGAAGCGAGCAGTACTTC. It specifies CAISEGQGSEQYF.

The rearrangement joins TRBV9 to TRBJ2-1, with D possibly being TRBD1 (5 bases). The CDR3 runs to 14 residues. Germline V gene lookup returns CDR1 SGDLS and CDR2 YYNGEE. With 0 bases removed from V and 7 bases from J, the gap between germline ends came to 11 bases. The CDR3: CASSVGRGSNEQFF. The DNA for the CDR3 is TGTGCCAGCAGCGTAGGTAGGGGTTCGAATGAGCAGTTCTTC.

CDR3 amino acids: CAISDWDTAQETQYF. DNA for the CDR3: TGTGCCATCAGTGATTGGGACACCGCTCAAGAGACCCAGTACTTC. The chain joins TRBV10-3 to TRBJ2-5; TRBD1 is a possible D gene (6 bases). The germline V and J ends were trimmed by 3 bases and 2 bases, with 13 bases remaining between them. This CDR3 is 15 amino acids long. Germline V gives CDR1 ENHRY, CDR2 SYGVKD.

The V and J genes are TRBV2 and TRBJ2-3, with 7 bases aligning to TRBD1. This CDR3 contains 14 residues. Germline CDR1 is SNHLY and CDR2 is FYNNEI. Germline trimming cut 7 bases from V and 3 bases from J; bases unmatched to any gene: 7. The CDR3 DNA follows: TGTGCCAGCATCGGGACAGTAAGAACAGATACGCAGTATTTT. Translated, it gives CASIGTVRTDTQYF.

The chain joins TRBV5-1 to TRBJ2-4; 13 bases are shared with TRBD2. Germline V gives CDR1 SGHRS, CDR2 YFSETQ. There are 15 residues in the CDR3. The V segment lost 4 bases and the J segment 7 bases; nucleotides outside the gene matches: 5. The CDR3 loop is CASSPPLAGGNIQYF. The CDR3 DNA reads TGCGCCAGCAGCCCCCCACTAGCGGGGGGGAACATTCAGTACTTC.

This chain joins TRBV10-3 and TRBJ1-2; 7 bases map to TRBD1. This CDR3 is built from 15 residues. V lost 0 bases, J lost 7 bases, and 8 bases stayed unmatched. CDR1 and CDR2 (germline): ENHRY, SYGVKD. CDR3 sequence (DNA): TGTGCCATCAGTGAGTCTGGGGACAGTCTAAGTGGCTACACCTTC. It translates to CAISESGDSLSGYTF.

CDR3 residues: CAPKPACSQETQYF. The CDR3 DNA reads TGTGCCCCAAAACCTGCTTGCAGCCAAGAGACCCAGTACTTC. This chain joins TRBV30 and TRBJ2-5; D gene ambiguous. The CDR3 has 14 amino acids. Germline lookup yields CDR1 GTSNPN and CDR2 SVGIG (reference sequence). V was clipped by 8 bases and J by 1 base, with 17 bases between them.

The CDR3 coding sequence is TGCGCCAGCAGCTTGGACAGAATGAACACTGAAGCTTTCTTT. This codes for CASSLDRMNTEAFF. This chain joins TRBV5-1 and TRBJ1-1; D gene unclear. Germline assignment: CDR1 SGHRS and CDR2 YFSETQ. CDR3 length: 14 residues. Trimming stripped 0 bases from V and 0 bases from J, with 6 bases between.

The rearrangement links TRBV11-2 to TRBJ2-7; 7 positions agree with TRBD1. The trim removed 5 bases at V and 7 bases at J, leaving 14 bases unmatched. This CDR3 has 15 amino acids. Germline V gene sequence: CDR1 SGHAT, CDR2 FQNNGV. The CDR3 DNA follows: TGTGCCAGCAGCATGACCCGGGACAGAAAGGGGGAGCAGTACTTC. As protein: CASSMTRDRKGEQYF.

CDR3 coding DNA: TGCGCCAGCAGCCAATCCTGGGCGACCAATCAGCCCCAGCATTTT. Its protein product is CASSQSWATNQPQHF. The chain combines TRBV4-3 with TRBJ1-5; no reliable D call. From germline, CDR1 is LGHNA and CDR2 YSLEER. Trimming removed 2 bases at V and 3 bases at J, with 11 bases between. The CDR3 has 15 residues.

About this clone: At the DNA level, this CDR3 is encoded by other sequences in the same sample as well. The chain links TRBV5-1 to TRBJ1-2; a weak D match, TRBD1 (5 bases). V lost 0 bases and J 4 bases, leaving 13 bases between the germline ends. Per germline, CDR1 SGHRS and CDR2 YFSETQ. CDR3 size: 15 residues. The CDR3 coding sequence is TGCGCCAGCAGCTTGGATGGAGGGGCGGGCTATGGCTACACCTTC. It yields the protein CASSLDGGAGYGYTF.

The count of this clone is one. This chain joins TRBV7-9 and TRBJ1-4; D is unclear. V dropped 0 bases and J dropped 0 bases, with 5 bases sitting between them. The CDR3 extends over 15 amino acids. CDR1 and CDR2 (germline): SEHNR, FQNEAQ (reference sequence). The CDR3: CASSLAAATNEKLFF. The CDR3 bases are TGTGCCAGCAGCTTAGCGGCGGCAACTAATGAAAAACTGTTTTTT.

The chain carries TRBV2 and TRBJ2-7, with D possibly matching TRBD2 (5 bases). V dropped 8 bases and J dropped 9 bases, with 11 bases sitting between them. This CDR3 is 10 amino acids long. The germline V gene encodes CDR1 SNHLY and CDR2 FYNNEI. In nucleotides, the CDR3 is TGTGCCAGCGTAGGAGGCGGGCAGTACTTC. As protein: CASVGGGQYF.

This chain links TRBV6-1 with TRBJ2-1; D is uncertain. V dropped 2 bases and J dropped 6 bases, with 5 bases sitting between them. There are 12 residues in the CDR3. Germline V gene lookup returns CDR1 MNHNS and CDR2 SASEGT. Here the CDR3 DNA reads TGTGCCAGCAGTGAATTCGTCAATGAGCAGTTCTTC. Translated, it gives CASSEFVNEQFF.

This chain joins TRBV7-8 and TRBJ1-4; TRBD1 matches at 9 bases. V was clipped by 1 base and J by 6 bases; unmatched bases: 3. CDR1 is SGHVS and CDR2 is FQNEAQ in the germline V gene. The CDR3 spans 15 residues. The DNA for the CDR3 is TGTGCCAGCAGCTTAGTAAGGGACAGGGATGAAAAACTGTTTTTT. This sequence encodes CASSLVRDRDEKLFF.

This clone was observed once. The chain recombines TRBV15 with TRBJ1-2; 7 bases align to TRBD1. The germline V gene has CDR1 LNHNV and CDR2 YYDKDF (reference sequence). CDR3 size: 14 residues. The junction had 9 bases not matched to a gene; V was cut back by 2 bases and J by 9 bases. CDR3 bases: TGTGCCACCAGCAGAAAGACAGGGATCGATAGCTACACCTTC. Residues: CATSRKTGIDSYTF.

V usage is TRBV7-9 and J usage is TRBJ1-2, with D tentatively TRBD1 (5 bases). Germline-derived CDR1 and CDR2 are SEHNR and FQNEAQ (reference sequence). This CDR3 contains 17 residues. V was shortened by 7 bases and J by 0 bases, with 21 bases between the two germline ends. The CDR3 nucleotides are TGTGCCAGCACCCAAATCCAGGGTTTAAGAGCTAACTATGGCTACACCTTC. It translates to CASTQIQGLRANYGYTF.

The chain links TRBV12-5 to TRBJ1-2, with D tentatively TRBD1 (5 bases). This CDR3 contains 15 residues. Trimming stripped 3 bases from V and 0 bases from J, with 11 bases between. Germline CDR1 is LGHNT and CDR2 is FRNRAP. CDR3 sequence: CASGFSPTANYGYTF. CDR3 in DNA: TGTGCTAGTGGTTTTTCCCCGACAGCTAACTATGGCTACACCTTC.

This clone was picked up a small number of times. The chain carries TRBV28 and TRBJ1-3; tentative D call: TRBD1 (6 bases). Trimming removed 11 bases at V and 4 bases at J, with 18 bases between. The CDR3 is made up of 14 amino acids. Germline-derived CDR1 and CDR2 are MDHEN and SYDVKM. The CDR3 DNA sequence: TGTGCCTCCCGTAGCCTCGACAGGGGAAACACCATATATTTT. Translation gives CASRSLDRGNTIYF.

The chain joins TRBV10-2 to TRBJ2-7, with 7 bases identical to TRBD1. V lost 8 bases, J lost 2 bases, and 0 bases stayed unmatched. The CDR3 consists of 11 residues. Germline V gives CDR1 WSHSY, CDR2 SAAADI. The CDR3 loop is CASGTAYEQYF. CDR3 sequence (DNA): TGCGCCAGCGGGACAGCCTACGAGCAGTACTTC.

In this sample, this clone turned up a few times. V is TRBV5-1 and J is TRBJ2-3, with D possibly being TRBD2 (5 bases). CDR3 length equals 15 residues. From germline, CDR1 is SGHRS and CDR2 YFSETQ. V was shortened by 3 bases and J by 2 bases, with 13 bases between the two germline ends. This CDR3 reads CASSWTGDYTDTQYF. CDR3 nucleotide sequence: TGCGCCAGCAGCTGGACTGGCGACTACACAGATACGCAGTATTTT.

The V call is TRBV30, the J call TRBJ1-2; D uncertain. Per the germline V gene, CDR1 is GTSNPN and CDR2 is SVGIG (reference sequence). V gave up 7 bases and J gave up 5 bases, with 17 bases separating them. This CDR3 contains 13 residues. CDR3 residues: CASHRVWNYGYTF. The CDR3, as DNA: TGTGCCTCCCATCGGGTCTGGAATTATGGCTACACCTTC.

V and J are TRBV28 and TRBJ1-1, with 7 bases matching TRBD1. From germline, CDR1 is MDHEN and CDR2 SYDVKM. The CDR3 spans 14 residues. Trimming removed 4 bases from V and 5 bases from J; junction bases left unmatched: 7. The CDR3 sequence: CASSSIDRETEAFF. The CDR3 DNA reads TGTGCCAGCAGTTCGATTGACAGGGAGACTGAAGCTTTCTTT.

Only one count was recorded for this clone. V and J are TRBV5-4 and TRBJ2-1; 8 bases map to TRBD2. CDR3 length equals 15 residues. The V gene end was trimmed by 3 bases and the J gene end by 4 bases; junction bases not matched to a gene: 6. CDR1 and CDR2 from the germline V gene are SGHNT and YYREEE (reference sequence). The CDR3 DNA reads TGTGCCAGCAGCTATCTCGGGACTAGTTACAATGAGCAGTTCTTC. This sequence encodes CASSYLGTSYNEQFF. The whole variable domain, remainder taken from reference TRBV5-4 and TRBJ2-1, is ETGVTQSPTHLIKTRGQQVTLRCSSQSGHNTVSWYQQALGQGPQFIFQYYREEENGRGNFPPRFSGLQFPNYSSELNVNALELDDSALYLCASSYLGTSYNEQFFGPGTRLTVL.

The V and J genes are TRBV5-8 and TRBJ1-3, with TRBD1 matching over 9 bases. CDR1 and CDR2 from the germline V gene are SGHTS and YDEGEE. There are 18 residues in the CDR3. The V gene end was trimmed by 3 bases and the J gene end by 3 bases; junction bases not matched to a gene: 13. Here the CDR3 DNA reads TGTGCCAGCAGCTCGGGGGACAGGGCTTATCTGAGTGGAAACACCATATATTTT. Residues: CASSSGDRAYLSGNTIYF.